The rows below give T cell receptor beta chains drawn from one sample of a study of OX40 agonist ivuxolimab in advanced cancers. TCRdb keeps only in-frame clones here, not all; method: immunoSEQ multiplex PCR. The sample lists roughly 90,000 clones, roughly 89% occurring once. Sequencing used CD4+ or CD8+ T cells sorted from blood, obtained in a trial of the OX40 agonist ivuxolimab. The receptors here all came from an adult with an advanced solid tumor such as melanoma, head and neck, liver or kidney cancer. Each CDR3 is given with its conserved first and last residue. A D gene is named only where the DNA matches it firmly. Some rows have no size entry. The others give once, few or many, or a class for an expanded clone.

CDR3 length	V gene	clone size	D gene	J gene	CDR3 DNA	CDR3 protein
14	TRBV6-5	-	-	TRBJ1-2	TGTGCCAGCAGTTTATTACAGGGTTTCTATGGCTACACCTTC	CASSLLQGFYGYTF
15	TRBV11-1	-	-	TRBJ2-3	TGTGCCAGCAGCCCAGGACACGCAGTCGATGGTACGCAGTATTTT	CASSPGHAVDGTQYF
14	TRBV11-3	-	TRBD1	TRBJ2-7	TGTGCCAGCAGCCTACGACAGGGGGTAAACGAGCAGTACTTC	CASSLRQGVNEQYF
17	TRBV18	-	-	TRBJ2-1	TGTGCCAGCTCACCACCGGGGGTGTCGAGCTCCTACAATGAGCAGTTCTTC	CASSPPGVSSSYNEQFF
15	TRBV9	-	TRBD1	TRBJ2-3	TGTGCCAGCAGCACCATACCCCAGGGGGTAGATACGCAGTATTTT	CASSTIPQGVDTQYF
16	TRBV4-2	-	-	TRBJ2-2	TGTGCCAGCAGCCAACCCGGACTACCTCCGGACGGGGAGCTGTTTTTT	CASSQPGLPPDGELFF
14	TRBV27	-	-	TRBJ1-6	TGTGCCAGCAGTTTTACCCTCGGGGATTCACCCCTCCACTTT	CASSFTLGDSPLHF
22	TRBV27	-	TRBD2	TRBJ2-3	TGTGCCAGCAGTCAGGGGGAGGGGCCTAGGAGACTAGCGGGAGGGCTTACAGATACGCAGTATTTT	CASSQGEGPRRLAGGLTDTQYF
15	TRBV4-2	-	-	TRBJ2-5	TGTGCCAGCAGCCAAGATGTCGCCTCACAAGAGACCCAGTACTTC	CASSQDVASQETQYF
13	TRBV5-1	-	TRBD1	TRBJ1-1	TGCGCCAGCAGCGGGGACAGGGGTCCTGAAGCTTTCTTT	CASSGDRGPEAFF
15	TRBV27	-	-	TRBJ2-4	TGTGCCAGCAGTTCCTACGATACAGGGCTCGGCATTCAGTACTTC	CASSSYDTGLGIQYF
14	TRBV10-3	-	-	TRBJ2-5	TGTGCCATCAGTCCACAGGGGGGGCAAGAGACCCAGTACTTC	CAISPQGGQETQYF
17	TRBV28	-	-	TRBJ1-2	TGTGCCAGCAGTTTTTTCTCCGTTAAACAGAGCGATCGAGGCTACACCTTC	CASSFFSVKQSDRGYTF
14	TRBV25-1	-	-	TRBJ2-7	TGTGCCAGCAGTGAAATGAGGCTCGTAGACGAGCAGTACTTC	CASSEMRLVDEQYF
14	TRBV11-2	-	-	TRBJ1-1	TGTGCCAGCAGCTTAGAGGGGGCGCTCACTGAAGCTTTCTTT	CASSLEGALTEAFF
14	TRBV7-9	once	TRBD2	TRBJ2-5	TGTGCCAGCACCGAATCGGGGGGTCAAGAGACCCAGTACTTC	CASTESGGQETQYF
15	TRBV9	-	TRBD1	TRBJ1-2	TGTGCCAGCAGCCCGCGGACAGGGGGTGACTATGGCTACACCTTC	CASSPRTGGDYGYTF
12	TRBV28	-	-	TRBJ1-1	TGTGCCAGCAGCTTAACGAACACTGAAGCTTTCTTT	CASSLTNTEAFF
15	TRBV27	-	-	TRBJ2-1	TGTGCCAGCAGTTCGGTCCCTTCCTCCTACAATGAGCAGTTCTTC	CASSSVPSSYNEQFF
11	TRBV28	-	-	TRBJ1-5	TGTGCCAGCAGCATCAATCAGCCCCAGCATTTT	CASSINQPQHF
17	TRBV11-2	-	-	TRBJ1-3	TGTGCCAGCAGCTTAGGCAGACAGCTTCGCTCTGGAAACACCATATATTTT	CASSLGRQLRSGNTIYF
15	TRBV6-4	few	TRBD2	TRBJ2-1	TGTGCCAGCAGTGACTCTAGCGGGAGCTACAATGAGCAGTTCTTC	CASSDSSGSYNEQFF
16	TRBV6-6	-	TRBD1	TRBJ1-4	TGTGCCAGCAGTTACCAGGCTAGGGGGCTCGGTGAAAAACTGTTTTTT	CASSYQARGLGEKLFF
16	TRBV28	-	TRBD2	TRBJ2-3	TGTGCCAGCACCCTCCGAAGCGGGAGGTTGCCAGATACGCAGTATTTT	CASTLRSGRLPDTQYF
10	TRBV30	-	-	TRBJ1-2	TGTGCCACCGACTCGGATGGCTACACCTTC	CATDSDGYTF
14	TRBV6-5	-	TRBD1	TRBJ2-7	TGTGCCAGCAGTCCGGGGACAGGCAACTACGAGCAGTACTTC	CASSPGTGNYEQYF
13	TRBV9	-	-	TRBJ1-1	TGTGCCAGCAGCGTAGATGGGGTTAGTGAAGCTTTCTTT	CASSVDGVSEAFF
14	TRBV28	-	-	TRBJ1-4	TGTGCCAGCAGACAACAAGCAACTAATGAAAAACTGTTTTTT	CASRQQATNEKLFF
15	TRBV27	-	TRBD1	TRBJ1-2	TGTGCCAGCAGTTTCGGACAGGGTGGGAACTATGGCTACACCTTC	CASSFGQGGNYGYTF
13	TRBV6-5	-	-	TRBJ2-3	TGTGCCAGCTACCAGGGGTTCACAGATACGCAGTATTTT	CASYQGFTDTQYF
13	TRBV30	-	-	TRBJ1-4	TGTGCCTGGGGTATAGCAACTAATGAAAAACTGTTTTTT	CAWGIATNEKLFF
16	TRBV9	-	TRBD1	TRBJ2-7	TGTGCCAGCAGCCTCTCCGGGACAGGTGCTTTCTACGAGCAGTACTTC	CASSLSGTGAFYEQYF
12	TRBV7-9	-	TRBD1	TRBJ1-1	TGTGCCAGCAGCTTAATACAGGGGGCAGCTTTCTTT	CASSLIQGAAFF
15	TRBV11-3	once	-	TRBJ2-1	TGTGCCAGCAGCCCCGAAGCCCAGTCCTACAATGAGCAGTTCTTC	CASSPEAQSYNEQFF
14	TRBV6-1	few	-	TRBJ1-5	TGTGCCAGCATTCCGACAGGACAGAATCAGCCCCAGCATTTT	CASIPTGQNQPQHF
13	TRBV4-2	-	TRBD1	TRBJ2-7	TGTGCCAGCAGCCGGGGACAGGGGTACGAGCAGTACTTC	CASSRGQGYEQYF
15	TRBV7-9	once	-	TRBJ2-6	TGTGCCACCGGAGGGTTACCTTCTGGGGCCAACGTCCTGACTTTC	CATGGLPSGANVLTF
14	TRBV11-2	-	-	TRBJ1-5	TGTGCCAGCAGCTTAGGAGGAGAGGGGCAGCCCCAGCATTTT	CASSLGGEGQPQHF
16	TRBV12-5	-	-	TRBJ2-1	TGTGCTAGTGGTTTGGCGTTTTCGAGTAGCGTTGGTGAGCAGTTCTTC	CASGLAFSSSVGEQFF
12	TRBV4-1	-	-	TRBJ2-1	TGCGCCAGCAGCCAGGTGGAGAATGAGCAGTTCTTC	CASSQVENEQFF
14	TRBV6-5	-	-	TRBJ2-1	TGTGCCAGCAGCCTACTAGCCGGGGTGAATGAGCAGTTCTTC	CASSLLAGVNEQFF
13	TRBV7-2	-	-	TRBJ2-3	TGTGCCAGCAGCTTACTATCCACAGATACGCAGTATTTT	CASSLLSTDTQYF
10	TRBV28	-	-	TRBJ2-7	TGTGCCAGCAGTTTGAACGAGCAGTACTTC	CASSLNEQYF
13	TRBV7-8	few	-	TRBJ2-5	TGTGCCAGCAGCCCACCCCGGGTAGAGACCCAGTACTTC	CASSPPRVETQYF
16	TRBV5-4	-	-	TRBJ2-3	TGTGCCAGCAGCGAAGCCGGGAAAAGGAGCACAGATACGCAGTATTTT	CASSEAGKRSTDTQYF
14	TRBV4-2	-	TRBD2	TRBJ2-1	TGTGCCAGCAGCCATAGCGGGAGGGCCAGTGAGCAGTTCTTC	CASSHSGRASEQFF
16	TRBV5-1	-	-	TRBJ2-2	TGCGCCAGCAGCCTGGGTTTTCAGGGAAGCACCGGGGAGCTGTTTTTT	CASSLGFQGSTGELFF
11	TRBV11-2	-	-	TRBJ2-7	TGTGCCAGCAGCTTAAGATTCGAGCAGTACTTC	CASSLRFEQYF
13	TRBV29-1	-	-	TRBJ2-7	TGCAGCGTTGAAGTCGCGGACAGTGACGAGCAGTACTTC	CSVEVADSDEQYF
15	TRBV6-1	-	-	TRBJ2-3	TGTGCCAGCAGTGAAGAGTTCAGAGCGGCAGATACGCAGTATTTT	CASSEEFRAADTQYF
15	TRBV5-1	-	-	TRBJ1-1	TGCGCCAGCAGCCCTTCGGGGGGCTTGAACACTGAAGCTTTCTTT	CASSPSGGLNTEAFF
14	TRBV11-2	-	-	TRBJ2-7	TGTGCCAGCAGCCCCGCTGGGGGGATCTACGAGCAGTACTTC	CASSPAGGIYEQYF
12	TRBV19	-	-	TRBJ2-2	TGTGCCAGTACCGGGACATACGGGGAGCTGTTTTTT	CASTGTYGELFF
14	TRBV13	-	-	TRBJ2-5	TGTGCCAGCAGCGCCGGGACTCTAGGGGAGACCCAGTACTTC	CASSAGTLGETQYF
13	TRBV19	-	TRBD1	TRBJ2-7	TGTGCCAGTAGTCTGAGGGGGCGCGACGAGCAGTACTTC	CASSLRGRDEQYF
15	TRBV5-1	-	TRBD1	TRBJ2-7	TGCGCCAGCAGCTTGCTCGTAGGGGGCCTGGACGAGCAGTACTTC	CASSLLVGGLDEQYF
11	TRBV29-1	-	-	TRBJ1-2	TGCAGCGTTAGAGACAGCTATGGCTACACCTTC	CSVRDSYGYTF
11	TRBV28	-	-	TRBJ2-1	TGTGCCAGCAGTTTAGCCAATGAGCAGTTCTTC	CASSLANEQFF
15	TRBV10-3	-	-	TRBJ2-1	TGTGCCATCCTGGACGGGCCCAGCTCCTACAATGAGCAGTTCTTC	CAILDGPSSYNEQFF
13	TRBV28	-	TRBD2	TRBJ2-1	TGTGCCAGCAGTTTGCGGGGGGCCAATGAGCAGTTCTTC	CASSLRGANEQFF